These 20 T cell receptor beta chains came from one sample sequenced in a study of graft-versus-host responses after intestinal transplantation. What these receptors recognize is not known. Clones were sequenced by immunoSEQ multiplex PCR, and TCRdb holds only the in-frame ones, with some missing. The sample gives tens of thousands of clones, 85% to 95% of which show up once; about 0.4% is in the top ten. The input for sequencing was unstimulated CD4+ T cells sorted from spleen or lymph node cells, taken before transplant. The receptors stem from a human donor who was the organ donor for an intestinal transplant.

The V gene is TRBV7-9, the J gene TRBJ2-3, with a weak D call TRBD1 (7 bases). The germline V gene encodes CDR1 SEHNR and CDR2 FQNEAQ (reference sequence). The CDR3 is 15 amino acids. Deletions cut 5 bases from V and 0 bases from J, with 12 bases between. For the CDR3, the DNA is TGTGCCAGCAGCCCGACAGGGACTAGCACAGATACGCAGTATTTT. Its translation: CASSPTGTSTDTQYF.

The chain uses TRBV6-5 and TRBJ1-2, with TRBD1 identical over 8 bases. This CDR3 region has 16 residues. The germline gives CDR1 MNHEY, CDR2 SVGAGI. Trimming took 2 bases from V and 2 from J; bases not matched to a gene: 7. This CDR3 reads CASSYPTGAGNYGYTF. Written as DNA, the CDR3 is TGTGCCAGCAGTTACCCGACAGGGGCAGGGAACTATGGCTACACCTTC.

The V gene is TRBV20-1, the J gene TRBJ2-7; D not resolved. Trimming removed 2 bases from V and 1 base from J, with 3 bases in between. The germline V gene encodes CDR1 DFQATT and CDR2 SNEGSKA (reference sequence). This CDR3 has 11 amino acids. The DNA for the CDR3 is TGCAGTGCTAGAAAGTCCTACGAGCAGTACTTC. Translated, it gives CSARKSYEQYF.

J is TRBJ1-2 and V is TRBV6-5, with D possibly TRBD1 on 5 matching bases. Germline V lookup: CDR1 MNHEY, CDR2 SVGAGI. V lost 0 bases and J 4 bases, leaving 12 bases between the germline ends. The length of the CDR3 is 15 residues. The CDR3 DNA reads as TGTGCCAGCAGTTACTCGACATCGGGGGGCTATGGCTACACCTTC. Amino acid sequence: CASSYSTSGGYGYTF.

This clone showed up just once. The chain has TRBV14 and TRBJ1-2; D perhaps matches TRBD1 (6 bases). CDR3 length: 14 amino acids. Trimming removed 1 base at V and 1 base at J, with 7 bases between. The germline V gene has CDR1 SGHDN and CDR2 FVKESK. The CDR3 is CASSQAGVNYGYTF. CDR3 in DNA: TGTGCCAGCAGCCAAGCAGGGGTTAACTATGGCTACACCTTC.

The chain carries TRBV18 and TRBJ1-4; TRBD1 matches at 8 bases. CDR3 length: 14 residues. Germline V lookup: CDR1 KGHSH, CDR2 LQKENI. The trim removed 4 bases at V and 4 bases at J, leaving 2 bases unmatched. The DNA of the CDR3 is TGTGCCAGCTCACTACAGGGGGTTAATGAAAAACTGTTTTTT. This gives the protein CASSLQGVNEKLFF. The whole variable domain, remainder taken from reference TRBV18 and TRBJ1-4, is NAGVMQNPRHLVRRRGQEARLRCSPMKGHSHVYWYRQLPEEGLKFMVYLQKENIIDESGMPKERFSAEFPKEGPSILRIQQVVRGDSAAYFCASSLQGVNEKLFFGSGTQLSVL.

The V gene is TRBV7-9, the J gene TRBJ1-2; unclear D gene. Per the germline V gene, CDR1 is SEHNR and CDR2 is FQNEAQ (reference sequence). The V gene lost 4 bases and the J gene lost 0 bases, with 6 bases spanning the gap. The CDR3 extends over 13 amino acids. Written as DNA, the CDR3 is TGTGCCAGCAGCTCCGGGTCTAACTATGGCTACACCTTC. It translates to CASSSGSNYGYTF.

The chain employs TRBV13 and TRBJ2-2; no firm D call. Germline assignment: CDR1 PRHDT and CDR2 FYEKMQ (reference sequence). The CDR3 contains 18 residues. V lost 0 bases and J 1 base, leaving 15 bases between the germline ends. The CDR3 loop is CASSLGPPGRLNTGELFF. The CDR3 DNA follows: TGTGCCAGCAGCTTAGGGCCCCCCGGCAGGCTGAACACCGGGGAGCTGTTTTTT.

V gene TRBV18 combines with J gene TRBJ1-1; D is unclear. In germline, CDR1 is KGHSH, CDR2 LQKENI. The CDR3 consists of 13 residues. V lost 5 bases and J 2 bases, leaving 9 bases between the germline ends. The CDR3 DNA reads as TGTGCCAGCTCAGTAGACGGTAACACTGAAGCTTTCTTT. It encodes CASSVDGNTEAFF.

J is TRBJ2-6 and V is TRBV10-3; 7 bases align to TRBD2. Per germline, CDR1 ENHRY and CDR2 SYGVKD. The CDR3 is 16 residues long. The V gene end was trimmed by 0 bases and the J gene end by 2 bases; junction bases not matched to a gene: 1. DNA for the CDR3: TGTGCCATCAGTGAGTCGGGGGGGGCTGGGGCCAACGTCCTGACTTTC. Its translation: CAISESGGAGANVLTF.

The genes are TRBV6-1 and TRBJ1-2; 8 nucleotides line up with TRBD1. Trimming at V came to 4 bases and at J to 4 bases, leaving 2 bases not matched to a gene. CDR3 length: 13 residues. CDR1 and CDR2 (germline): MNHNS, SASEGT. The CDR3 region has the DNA TGTGCCAGCAGTGGGACAGGGCCCTATGGCTACACCTTC. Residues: CASSGTGPYGYTF.

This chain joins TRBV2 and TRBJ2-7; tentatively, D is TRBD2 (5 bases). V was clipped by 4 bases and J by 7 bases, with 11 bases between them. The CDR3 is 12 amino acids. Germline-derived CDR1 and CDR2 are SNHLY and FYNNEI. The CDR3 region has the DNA TGTGCCAGCAGTGGGTATAGCGTGGAGCAGTACTTC. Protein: CASSGYSVEQYF.

The CDR3 nucleotides read TGTGCCAGCAGCGCAGTAGCGGGGGCTACAGATACGCAGTATTTT. It specifies CASSAVAGATDTQYF. The chain recombines TRBV9 with TRBJ2-3; 9 positions agree with TRBD2. CDR3 size: 15 residues. Germline trimming cut 3 bases from V and 3 bases from J; bases unmatched to any gene: 5. The germline V gene has CDR1 SGDLS and CDR2 YYNGEE.

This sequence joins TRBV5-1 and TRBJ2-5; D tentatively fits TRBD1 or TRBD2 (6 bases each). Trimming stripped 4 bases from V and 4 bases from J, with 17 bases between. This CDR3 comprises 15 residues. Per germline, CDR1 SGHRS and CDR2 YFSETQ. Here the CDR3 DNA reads TGCGCCAGCAGCAAAGGGGGGCTCGGGGTAGAGACCCAGTACTTC. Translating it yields CASSKGGLGVETQYF.

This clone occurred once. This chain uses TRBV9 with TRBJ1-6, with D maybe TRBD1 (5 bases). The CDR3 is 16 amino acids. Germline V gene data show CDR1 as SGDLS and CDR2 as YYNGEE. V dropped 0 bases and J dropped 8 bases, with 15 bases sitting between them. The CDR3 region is CASSVGGTGRDSPLHF. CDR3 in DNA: TGTGCCAGCAGCGTAGGGGGGACGGGGAGAGATTCACCCCTCCACTTT.

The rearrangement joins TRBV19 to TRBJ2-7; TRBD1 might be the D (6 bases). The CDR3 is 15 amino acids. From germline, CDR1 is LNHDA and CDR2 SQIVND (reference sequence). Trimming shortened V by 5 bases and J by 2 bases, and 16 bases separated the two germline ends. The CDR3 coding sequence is TGTGCCAGTAGTCCTCGACAGGCTCTCCCCTACGAGCAGTACTTC. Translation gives CASSPRQALPYEQYF.

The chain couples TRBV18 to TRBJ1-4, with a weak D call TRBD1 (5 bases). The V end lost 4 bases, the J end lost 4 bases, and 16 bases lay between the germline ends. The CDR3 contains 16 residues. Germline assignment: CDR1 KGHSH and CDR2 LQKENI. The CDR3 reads CASSLQRGESNEKLFF. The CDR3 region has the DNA TGTGCCAGCTCACTTCAGAGAGGGGAAAGTAATGAAAAACTGTTTTTT.

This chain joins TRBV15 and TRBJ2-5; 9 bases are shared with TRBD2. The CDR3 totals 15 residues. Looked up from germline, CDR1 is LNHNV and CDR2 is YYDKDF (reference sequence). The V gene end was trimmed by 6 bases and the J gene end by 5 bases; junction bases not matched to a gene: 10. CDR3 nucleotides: TGTGCCACCAGTTGGCGCGGGGGGGCTCGGGAGACCCAGTACTTC. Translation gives CATSWRGGARETQYF.

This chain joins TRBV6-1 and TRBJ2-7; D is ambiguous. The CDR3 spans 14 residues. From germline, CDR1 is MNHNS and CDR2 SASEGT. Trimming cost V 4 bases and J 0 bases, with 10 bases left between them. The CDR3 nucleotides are TGTGCCAGCAGTGGGGCTCTTAGCTCCTACGAGCAGTACTTC. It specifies CASSGALSSYEQYF.

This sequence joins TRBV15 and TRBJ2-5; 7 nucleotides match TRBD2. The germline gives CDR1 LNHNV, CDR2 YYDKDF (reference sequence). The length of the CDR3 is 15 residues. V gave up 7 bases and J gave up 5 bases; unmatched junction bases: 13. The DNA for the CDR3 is TGTGCCACCACTCGGAGCGGACTAGGGGAGGAGACCCAGTACTTC. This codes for CATTRSGLGEETQYF.